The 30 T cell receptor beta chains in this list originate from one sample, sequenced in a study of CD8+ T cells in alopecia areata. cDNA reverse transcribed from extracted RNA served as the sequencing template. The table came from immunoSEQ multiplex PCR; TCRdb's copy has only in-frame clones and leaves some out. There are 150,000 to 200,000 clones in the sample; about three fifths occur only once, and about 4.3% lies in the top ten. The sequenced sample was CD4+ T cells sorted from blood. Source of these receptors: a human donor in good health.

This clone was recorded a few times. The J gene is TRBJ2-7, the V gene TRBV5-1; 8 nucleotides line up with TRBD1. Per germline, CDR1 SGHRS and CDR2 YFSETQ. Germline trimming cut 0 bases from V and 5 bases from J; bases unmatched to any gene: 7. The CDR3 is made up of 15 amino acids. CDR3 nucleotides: TGCGCCAGCAGCTTGGATCGGACAGGGACCCACGAGCAGTACTTC. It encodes CASSLDRTGTHEQYF.

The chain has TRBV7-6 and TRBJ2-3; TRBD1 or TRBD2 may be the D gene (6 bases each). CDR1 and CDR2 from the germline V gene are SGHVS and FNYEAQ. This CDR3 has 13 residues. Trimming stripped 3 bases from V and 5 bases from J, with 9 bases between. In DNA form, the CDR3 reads TGTGCCAGCAGCTTCGCGGGACAAGATACGCAGTATTTT. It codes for CASSFAGQDTQYF.

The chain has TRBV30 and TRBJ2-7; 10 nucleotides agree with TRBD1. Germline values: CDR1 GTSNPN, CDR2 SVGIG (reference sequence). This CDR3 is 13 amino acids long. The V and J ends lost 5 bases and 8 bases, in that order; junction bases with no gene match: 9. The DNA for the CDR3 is TGTGCCTGGGACCGGGACAGGGGACGCAAGCAGTACTTC. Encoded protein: CAWDRDRGRKQYF. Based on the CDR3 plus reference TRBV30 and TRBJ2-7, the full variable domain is SQTIHQWPATLVQPVGSPLSLECTVEGTSNPNLYWYRQAAGRGLQLLFYSVGIGQISSEVPQNLSASRPQDRQFILSSKKLLLSDSGFYLCAWDRDRGRKQYFGPGTRLTVT.

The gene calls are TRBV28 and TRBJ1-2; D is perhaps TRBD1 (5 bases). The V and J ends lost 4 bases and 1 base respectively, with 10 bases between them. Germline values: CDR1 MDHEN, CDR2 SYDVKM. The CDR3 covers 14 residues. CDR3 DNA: TGTGCCAGCAGTTGGACACTTAATAACTATGGCTACACCTTC. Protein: CASSWTLNNYGYTF.

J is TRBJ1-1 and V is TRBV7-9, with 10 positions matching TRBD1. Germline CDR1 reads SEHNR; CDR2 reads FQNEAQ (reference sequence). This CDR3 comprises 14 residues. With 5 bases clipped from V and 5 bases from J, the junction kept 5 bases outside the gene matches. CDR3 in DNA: TGTGCCAGCAGCCAGTCGGACAGGGGGACTGAAGCTTTCTTT. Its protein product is CASSQSDRGTEAFF.

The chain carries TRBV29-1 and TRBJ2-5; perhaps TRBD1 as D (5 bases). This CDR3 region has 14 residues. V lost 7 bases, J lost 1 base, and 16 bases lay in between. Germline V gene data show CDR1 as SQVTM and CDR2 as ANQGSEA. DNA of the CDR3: TGCAGCGCCGGACAAAGGGGCTTCCAAGAGACCCAGTACTTC. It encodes CSAGQRGFQETQYF.

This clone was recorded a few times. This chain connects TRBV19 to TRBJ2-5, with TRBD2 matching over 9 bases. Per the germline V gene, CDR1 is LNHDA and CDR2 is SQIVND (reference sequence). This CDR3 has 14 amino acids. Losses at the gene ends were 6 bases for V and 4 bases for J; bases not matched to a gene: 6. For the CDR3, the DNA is TGTGCCAGTAGGCTAGCGGGAAGTGGAGAGACCCAGTACTTC. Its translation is CASRLAGSGETQYF.

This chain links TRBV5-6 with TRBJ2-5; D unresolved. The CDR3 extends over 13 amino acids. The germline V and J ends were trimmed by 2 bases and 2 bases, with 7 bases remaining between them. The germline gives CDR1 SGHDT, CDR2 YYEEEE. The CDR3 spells CASSFGTQETQYF. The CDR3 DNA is TGTGCCAGCAGCTTTGGCACGCAAGAGACCCAGTACTTC.

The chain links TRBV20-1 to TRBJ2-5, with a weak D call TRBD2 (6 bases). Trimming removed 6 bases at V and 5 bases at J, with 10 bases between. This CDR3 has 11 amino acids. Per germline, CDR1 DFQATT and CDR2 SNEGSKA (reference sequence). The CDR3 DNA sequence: TGCAGTGCCACTCGGGGGGAGACCCAGTACTTC. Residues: CSATRGETQYF.

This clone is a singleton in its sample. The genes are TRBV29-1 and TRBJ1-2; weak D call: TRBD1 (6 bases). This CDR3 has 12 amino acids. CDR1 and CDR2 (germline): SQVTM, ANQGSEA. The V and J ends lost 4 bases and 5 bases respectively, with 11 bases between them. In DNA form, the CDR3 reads TGCAGCGTTGGGACAGTGGAGTATGGCTACACCTTC. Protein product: CSVGTVEYGYTF.

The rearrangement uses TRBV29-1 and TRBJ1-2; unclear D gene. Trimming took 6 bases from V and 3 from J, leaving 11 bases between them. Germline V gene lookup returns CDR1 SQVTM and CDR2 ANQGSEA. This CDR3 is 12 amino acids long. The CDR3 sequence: CSVDRAHYGYTF. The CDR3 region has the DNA TGCAGCGTAGACCGGGCCCACTATGGCTACACCTTC.

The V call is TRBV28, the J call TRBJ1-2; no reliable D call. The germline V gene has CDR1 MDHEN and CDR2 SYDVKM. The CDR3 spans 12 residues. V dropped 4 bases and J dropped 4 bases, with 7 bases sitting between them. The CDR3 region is CASSSGPYGYTF. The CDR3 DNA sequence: TGTGCCAGCAGTTCAGGTCCCTATGGCTACACCTTC.

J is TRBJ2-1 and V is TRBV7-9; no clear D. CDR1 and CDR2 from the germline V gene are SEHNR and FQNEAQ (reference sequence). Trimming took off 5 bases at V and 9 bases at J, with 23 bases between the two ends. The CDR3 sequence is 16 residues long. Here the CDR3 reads CASSPRLAGALGEQFF. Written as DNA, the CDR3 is TGTGCCAGCAGCCCCCGTTTGGCAGGTGCTCTCGGTGAGCAGTTCTTC.

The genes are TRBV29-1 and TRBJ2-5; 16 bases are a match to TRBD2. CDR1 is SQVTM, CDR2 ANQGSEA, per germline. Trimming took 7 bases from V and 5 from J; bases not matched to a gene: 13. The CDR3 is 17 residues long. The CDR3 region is CSAKRGTSGRALETQYF. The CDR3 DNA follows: TGCAGCGCTAAAAGGGGGACTAGCGGGAGGGCCCTGGAGACCCAGTACTTC.

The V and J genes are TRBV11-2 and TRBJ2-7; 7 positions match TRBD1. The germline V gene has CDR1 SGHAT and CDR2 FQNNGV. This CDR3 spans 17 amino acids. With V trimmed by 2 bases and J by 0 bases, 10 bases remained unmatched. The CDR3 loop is CASSLSRVGQDSYEQYF. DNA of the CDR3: TGTGCCAGCAGCTTATCAAGGGTTGGACAGGACTCCTACGAGCAGTACTTC.

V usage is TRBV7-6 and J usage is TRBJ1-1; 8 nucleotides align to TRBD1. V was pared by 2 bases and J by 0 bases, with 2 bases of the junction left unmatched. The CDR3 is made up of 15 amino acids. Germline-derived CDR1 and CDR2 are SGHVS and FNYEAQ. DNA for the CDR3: TGTGCCAGCAGCTTACGGACAGGGATGAACACTGAAGCTTTCTTT. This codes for CASSLRTGMNTEAFF. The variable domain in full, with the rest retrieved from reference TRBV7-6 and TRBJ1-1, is GAGVSQSPRYKVTKRGQDVALRCDPISGHVSLYWYRQALGQGPEFLTYFNYEAQQDKSGLPNDRFSAERPEGSISTLTIQRTEQRDSAMYRCASSLRTGMNTEAFFGQGTRLTVV.

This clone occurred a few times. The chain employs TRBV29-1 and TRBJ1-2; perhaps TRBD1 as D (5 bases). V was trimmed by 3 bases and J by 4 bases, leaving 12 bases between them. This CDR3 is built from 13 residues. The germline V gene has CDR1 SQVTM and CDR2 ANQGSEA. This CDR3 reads CSVDHPGPYGYTF. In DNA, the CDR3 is TGCAGCGTTGATCATCCGGGGCCCTATGGCTACACCTTC. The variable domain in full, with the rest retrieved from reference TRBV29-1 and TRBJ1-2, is SAVISQKPSRDICQRGTSLTIQCQVDSQVTMMFWYRQQPGQSLTLIATANQGSEATYESGFVIDKFPISRPNLTFSTLTVSNMSPEDSSIYLCSVDHPGPYGYTFGSGTRLTVV.

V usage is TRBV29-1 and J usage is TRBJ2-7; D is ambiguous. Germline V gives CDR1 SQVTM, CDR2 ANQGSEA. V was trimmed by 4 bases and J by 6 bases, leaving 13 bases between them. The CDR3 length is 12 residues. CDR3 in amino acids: CSVAVGTSEQYF. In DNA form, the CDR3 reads TGCAGCGTTGCGGTGGGTACGTCCGAGCAGTACTTC.

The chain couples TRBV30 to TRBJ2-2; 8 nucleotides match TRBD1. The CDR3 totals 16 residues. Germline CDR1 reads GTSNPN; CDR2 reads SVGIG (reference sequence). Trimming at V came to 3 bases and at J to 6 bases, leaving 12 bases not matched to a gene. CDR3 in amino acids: CAWRSKDRVKAGELFF. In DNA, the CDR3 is TGTGCCTGGAGGTCGAAGGACAGGGTTAAGGCCGGGGAGCTGTTTTTT.

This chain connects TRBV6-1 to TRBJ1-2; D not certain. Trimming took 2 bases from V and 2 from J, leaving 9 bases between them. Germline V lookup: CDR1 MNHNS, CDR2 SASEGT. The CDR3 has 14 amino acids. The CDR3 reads CASSETGTNYGYTF. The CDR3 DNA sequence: TGTGCCAGCAGTGAAACCGGCACCAACTATGGCTACACCTTC.

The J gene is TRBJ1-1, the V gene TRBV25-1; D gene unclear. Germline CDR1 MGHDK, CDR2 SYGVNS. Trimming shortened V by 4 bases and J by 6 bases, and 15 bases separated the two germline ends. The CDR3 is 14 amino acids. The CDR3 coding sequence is TGTGCCAGCAGTGCCATCGGGCGGTTCCCTGAAGCTTTCTTT. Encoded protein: CASSAIGRFPEAFF.

CDR3 in amino acids: CSVAEFEAFF. CDR3 nucleotide sequence: TGCAGCGTTGCGGAGTTTGAAGCTTTCTTT. The V and J genes are TRBV29-1 and TRBJ1-1; D is unclear. The V end was cut by 4 bases, the J end by 7 bases, with 7 bases between. Germline V gives CDR1 SQVTM, CDR2 ANQGSEA. The CDR3 extends over 10 amino acids.

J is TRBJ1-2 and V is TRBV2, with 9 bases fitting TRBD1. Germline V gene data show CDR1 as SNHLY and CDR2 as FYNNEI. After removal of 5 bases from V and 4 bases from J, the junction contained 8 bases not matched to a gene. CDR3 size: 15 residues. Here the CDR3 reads CASSPGTGYIYGYTF. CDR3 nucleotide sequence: TGTGCCAGCAGTCCCGGGACAGGGTATATCTATGGCTACACCTTC.

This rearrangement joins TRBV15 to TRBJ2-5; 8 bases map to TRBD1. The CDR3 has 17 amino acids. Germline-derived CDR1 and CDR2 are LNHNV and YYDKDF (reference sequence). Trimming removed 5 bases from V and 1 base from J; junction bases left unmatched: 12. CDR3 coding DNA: TGTGCCACCAGCGGGGACCATCGGACAGGGTTCCAAGAGACCCAGTACTTC. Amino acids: CATSGDHRTGFQETQYF.

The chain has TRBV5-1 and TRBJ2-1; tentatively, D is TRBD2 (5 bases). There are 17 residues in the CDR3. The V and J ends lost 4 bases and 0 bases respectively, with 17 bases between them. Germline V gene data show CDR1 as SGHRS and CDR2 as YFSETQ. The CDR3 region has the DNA TGCGCCAGCAGCCCAAGAATAGCGCCGAGCTCCTACAATGAGCAGTTCTTC. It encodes CASSPRIAPSSYNEQFF.

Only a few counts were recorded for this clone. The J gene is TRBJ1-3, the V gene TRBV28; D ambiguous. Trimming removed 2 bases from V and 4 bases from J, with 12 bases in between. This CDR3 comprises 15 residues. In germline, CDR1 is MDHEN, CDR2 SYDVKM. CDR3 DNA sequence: TGTGCCAGCAGTTTAGGGAGAGGAATGGGAAACACCATATATTTT. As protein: CASSLGRGMGNTIYF.

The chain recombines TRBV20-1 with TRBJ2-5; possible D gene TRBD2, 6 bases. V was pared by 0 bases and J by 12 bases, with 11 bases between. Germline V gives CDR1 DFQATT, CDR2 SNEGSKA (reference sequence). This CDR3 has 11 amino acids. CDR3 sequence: CSARDGGSEYF. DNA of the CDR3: TGCAGTGCTAGAGATGGGGGGAGTGAGTACTTC.

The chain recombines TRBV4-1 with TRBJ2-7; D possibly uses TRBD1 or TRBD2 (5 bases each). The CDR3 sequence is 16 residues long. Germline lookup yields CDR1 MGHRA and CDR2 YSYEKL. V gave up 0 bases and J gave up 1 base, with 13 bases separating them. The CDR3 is CASSQDLRAGSYEQYF. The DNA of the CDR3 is TGCGCCAGCAGCCAAGATTTGAGGGCAGGGTCCTACGAGCAGTACTTC.

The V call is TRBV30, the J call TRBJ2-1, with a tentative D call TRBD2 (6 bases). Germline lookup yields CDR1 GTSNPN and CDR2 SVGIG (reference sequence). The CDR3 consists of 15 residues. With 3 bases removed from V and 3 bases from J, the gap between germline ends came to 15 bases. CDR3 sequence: CAWRRASANYNEQFF. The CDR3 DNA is TGTGCCTGGAGGCGGGCTAGCGCCAACTACAATGAGCAGTTCTTC.

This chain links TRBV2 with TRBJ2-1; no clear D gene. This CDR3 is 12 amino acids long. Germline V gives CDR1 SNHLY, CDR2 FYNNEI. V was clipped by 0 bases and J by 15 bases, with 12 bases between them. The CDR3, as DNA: TGTGCCAGCAGTGAAGCGATGCAGGTTCTGTTCTTC. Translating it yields CASSEAMQVLFF.